Below, one TCR beta chain is given with its context. Its matching antigen is unknown. These data originate in a study of cytomegalovirus exposure and HLA in healthy donors. The study's findings and limits: TCR beta V segments were, for the most part, productive about 87% or about 30% of the time in an earlier analysis. Researchers reported in a later analysis that common viral pathogens appeared linked to several top clusters. In a later analysis, the majority of CMV-associated beta chains seemingly showed HLA restriction.

This PCR relied on a set of 60 Vbeta primers and 13 Jbeta primers. TCRdb's table, derived via immunoSEQ multiplex PCR, lists solely in-frame clones and lacks some. The repertoire consists of around 140,000 clones, with approximately 77% occurring once and the leading ten covering roughly 1.3%. CDR1 and CDR2 from the germline V gene are MRHNA and SNTAGT. CDR3 length equals 16 residues. The V end lost 6 bases, the J end lost 0 bases, and 15 bases lay between the germline ends. Material for sequencing was PBMCs. This TCR came from a woman in her thirties or forties in good health and CMV-seronegative. The chain links TRBV6-4 to TRBJ2-1; maybe TRBD1 (6 bases). CDR3 sequence: CASSNTGYSSYNEQFF. The CDR3 DNA follows: TGTGCCAGCAGCAATACAGGGTATAGCTCCTACAATGAGCAGTTCTTC.